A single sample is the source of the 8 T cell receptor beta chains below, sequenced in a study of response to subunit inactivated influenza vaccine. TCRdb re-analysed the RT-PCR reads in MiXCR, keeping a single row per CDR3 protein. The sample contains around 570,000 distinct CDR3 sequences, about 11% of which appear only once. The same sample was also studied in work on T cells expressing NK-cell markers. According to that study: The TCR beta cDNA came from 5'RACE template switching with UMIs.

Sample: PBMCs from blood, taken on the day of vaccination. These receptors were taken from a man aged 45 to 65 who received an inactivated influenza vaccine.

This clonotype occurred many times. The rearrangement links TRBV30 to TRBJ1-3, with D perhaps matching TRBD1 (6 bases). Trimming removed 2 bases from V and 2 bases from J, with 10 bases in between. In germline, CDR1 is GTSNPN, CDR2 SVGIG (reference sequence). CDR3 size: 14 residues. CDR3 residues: CAWSFGGTGNTIYF. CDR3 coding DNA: TGTGCCTGGAGTTTTGGGGGCACTGGAAACACCATATATTTT.

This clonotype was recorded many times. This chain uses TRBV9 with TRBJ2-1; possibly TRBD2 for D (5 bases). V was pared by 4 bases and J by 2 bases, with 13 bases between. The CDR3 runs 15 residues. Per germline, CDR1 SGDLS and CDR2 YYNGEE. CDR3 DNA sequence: TGTGCCAGCAGCATAAACAGAGGGACCTACAATGAGCAGTTCTTC. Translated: CASSINRGTYNEQFF.

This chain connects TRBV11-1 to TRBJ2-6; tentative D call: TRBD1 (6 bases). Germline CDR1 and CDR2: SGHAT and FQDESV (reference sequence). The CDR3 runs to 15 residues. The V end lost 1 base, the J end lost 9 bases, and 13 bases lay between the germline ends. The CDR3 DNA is TGTGCCAGCAGCTTAGAACAGGGTGTTGTCAACGTCCTGACTTTC. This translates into CASSLEQGVVNVLTF.

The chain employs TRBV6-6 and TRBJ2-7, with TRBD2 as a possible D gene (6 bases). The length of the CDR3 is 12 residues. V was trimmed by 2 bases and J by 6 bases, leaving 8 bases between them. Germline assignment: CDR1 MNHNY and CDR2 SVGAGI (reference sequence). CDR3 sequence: CASSYTSLEQYF. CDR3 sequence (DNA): TGTGCCAGCAGTTACACTAGCCTCGAGCAGTACTTC.

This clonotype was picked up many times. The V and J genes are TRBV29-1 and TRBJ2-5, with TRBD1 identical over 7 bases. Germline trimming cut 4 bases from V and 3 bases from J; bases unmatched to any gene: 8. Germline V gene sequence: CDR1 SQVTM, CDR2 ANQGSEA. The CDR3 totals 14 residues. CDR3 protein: CSVGPGTVKETQYF. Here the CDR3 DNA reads TGCAGCGTTGGTCCGGGGACAGTTAAAGAGACCCAGTACTTC.

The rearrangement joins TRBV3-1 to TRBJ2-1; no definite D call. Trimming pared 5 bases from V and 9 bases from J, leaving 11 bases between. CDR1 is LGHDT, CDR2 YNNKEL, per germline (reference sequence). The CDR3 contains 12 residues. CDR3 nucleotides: TGTGCCAGCAGCATCCGGGTATCTGAGCAGTTCTTC. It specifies CASSIRVSEQFF.

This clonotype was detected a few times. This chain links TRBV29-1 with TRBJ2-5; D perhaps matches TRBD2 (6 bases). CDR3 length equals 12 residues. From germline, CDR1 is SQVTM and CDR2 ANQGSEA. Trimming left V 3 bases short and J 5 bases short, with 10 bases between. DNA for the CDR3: TGCAGCGTTGATTGGAGGGGCGAGACCCAGTACTTC. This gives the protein CSVDWRGETQYF.

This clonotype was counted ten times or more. The CDR3 DNA is TGCAGTGCTAGGGTTCTTTTTTACGAGCAGTACTTC. Its translation is CSARVLFYEQYF. The chain employs TRBV20-1 and TRBJ2-7, with D unresolved. Trimming removed 3 bases from V and 4 bases from J, with 10 bases in between. The length of the CDR3 is 12 residues. Germline CDR1 is DFQATT and CDR2 is SNEGSKA (reference sequence).